Listed here is a single T cell receptor (beta chain). Its antigen is undetermined. This sample stems from a study of T cell repertoires and HLA-DP antigens. Across the whole study: Donor ages ranged from 18-to-29 to 60-to-69; a couple of men, one woman.

TCRdb's copy holds only in-frame clones and misses some; the assay was immunoSEQ multiplex PCR. The table lists about 73,000 clones, about four fifths of them singletons. The CDR3 contains 16 residues. V trimming: 8 bases; J trimming: 8 bases; junction bases outside the gene matches: 19. Looked up from germline, CDR1 is MNHEY and CDR2 is SMNVEV (reference sequence). The chain carries TRBV27 and TRBJ2-3; 7 positions agree with TRBD2. This clonotype originated in a man aged 55 to 70 in good health and CMV-seronegative. Sequenced input: CD4+ T cells from PBMCs. The CDR3, as DNA: TGTGCCAGCGCCCGGACTAGTGGACGGACTAGTGGTACGCAGTATTTT. Its translation is CASARTSGRTSGTQYF.